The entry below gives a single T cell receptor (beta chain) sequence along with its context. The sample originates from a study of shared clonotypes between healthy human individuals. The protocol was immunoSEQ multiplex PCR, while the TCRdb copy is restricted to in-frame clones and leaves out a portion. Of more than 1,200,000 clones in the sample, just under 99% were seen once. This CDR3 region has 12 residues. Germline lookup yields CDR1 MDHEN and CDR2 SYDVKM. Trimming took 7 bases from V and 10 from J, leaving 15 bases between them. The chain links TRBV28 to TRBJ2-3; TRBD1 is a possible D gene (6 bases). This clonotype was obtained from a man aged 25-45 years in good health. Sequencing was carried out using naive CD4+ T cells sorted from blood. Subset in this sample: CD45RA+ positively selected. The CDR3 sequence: CASTNVQGSQYF. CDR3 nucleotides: TGTGCCAGCACCAACGTACAGGGTTCGCAGTATTTT.